The following is a T cell receptor (beta chain) sequence with its context. In its sample, this clonotype was seen many times. Its antigen is still unknown. The record has no base qualities; no much larger clone is one base away. This specimen belongs to a study of human T cells and chemical hapten exposure (TCRdb year 2021). Background on the whole study: For sensitization, 2% DPC in acetone was applied to a roughly 2 cm by roughly 2 cm area of upper inner arm skin. Weekly therapeutic DPC doses were additionally applied to the scalp of patients throughout the roughly 25-week study period. Patch testing was performed on the upper back with Finn chambers containing 0.01% DPC, and the patch tests were scored after 6 days according to International Contact Dermatitis Research Group standards. The patient cohort, mostly female, included alopecia areata with under or over 50% scalp involvement, alopecia totalis and alopecia universalis. The libraries were sequenced as a pool, and the TCR yield per sample differed mostly because of small variations in library volumes within the pool. In alopecia patients, the study followed how the peripheral blood TCR repertoire changed in vivo over primary and secondary sensitization to diphenylcyclopropenone (DPC), a hapten. Blood was sampled from patients pre-sensitization (week 0) and at 2, 6 and about 24 weeks after DPC sensitization. Twenty-nine alopecia patients gave blood for TCR sequencing at one to four time points (pre-sensitization, 2, 6 and 24 weeks).

Overall results and qualifications from the work: DPC sensitization did not change the number of TCRs with a frequency above 1 in 1000, and there was no evidence of changes in global repertoire structure. Alopecia, a presumed autoimmune disease, was present in all patients, so the immune response of the patients might differ from that of healthy individuals. Patch test score was positively correlated with the number of PT1 expanded TCRs, with significance at thresholds 8, 16 and 32 but not at 4. Significantly more large CDR3 similarity clusters were formed by expanded TCRs than by pre-sensitization or healthy control sets, consistent with antigen-driven responses. Repeated subsampling changed both the strength of the expansion versus patch-test correlation and the threshold at which that correlation became significant.

Libraries were built with RACE. The run used a NextSeq 500. During library preparation, unique molecular identifiers were attached to individual cDNA molecules so that TCRs could be counted quantitatively and reproducibly. Each blood RNA sample was used to sequence both TCR alpha and TCR beta chains. Per the authors' processing: Samples had a median of 95,638 TCRs, with a range from about 23,224 to 750,000. The Decombinator software suite was used to annotate the V, J and CDR3 of the TCR reads. Every sample was subsampled to the same number of TCRs (28,000) for the PS versus PT1 abundance plots. Expanded TCRs were defined as absent before sensitization and observed at least eight times at the 2-week time point. In-frame beta chains were kept once TCRdb had trimmed the public reads at Q25 with fastp and called clones with MiXCR. Rows are combined by CDR3 protein, so each entry shows the most common genes and DNA. The V and J calls were determined by TCRdb, not by the authors. The sample table records 380,000 or so distinct CDR3 sequences; approximately 4.4% of these occur just once. The ten most abundant clones make up around 2.3% of the sample.

In the paper's terms, the time point label means: patch test 1, 2 weeks after DPC sensitization. In light of the paper, this sample's treatment or condition label describes: therapeutic diphenylcyclopropenone sensitization with weekly scalp DPC. At each patch-test visit, blood was drawn before the patch test was applied. Patients were considered eligible if aged 18 to 70, diagnosed with alopecia and deemed suitable for DPC therapy, and patients were excluded if pregnant. Total RNA was extracted from unfractionated whole blood collected in Tempus Blood RNA tubes. CDR3 length: 15 amino acids, cysteine to phenylalanine. The read is trimmed to its CDR3 DNA, 45 bases read in frame from base 1. The junction carries 10 bases between V and J, which are trimmed by 4 bases and 0 bases respectively. CDR1 is given as MDHEN and CDR2 as SYDVKM, both from the germline V gene.

The sample consisted of whole blood, taken in connection with sensitization to the hapten diphenylcyclopropenone (DPC). The clonotype comes from a woman aged 45 to 65 with alopecia areata. Some clones in this sample may be carry-over from other donors' samples. Here the chain combines TRBV28 and TRBJ2-1; perhaps TRBD2 is the D gene, with 5 bases matching. The CDR3 loop reads CASSSAGSSYNEQFF. The bases read TGTGCCAGCAGTTCGGCGGGTAGCTCCTACAATGAGCAGTTCTTC.